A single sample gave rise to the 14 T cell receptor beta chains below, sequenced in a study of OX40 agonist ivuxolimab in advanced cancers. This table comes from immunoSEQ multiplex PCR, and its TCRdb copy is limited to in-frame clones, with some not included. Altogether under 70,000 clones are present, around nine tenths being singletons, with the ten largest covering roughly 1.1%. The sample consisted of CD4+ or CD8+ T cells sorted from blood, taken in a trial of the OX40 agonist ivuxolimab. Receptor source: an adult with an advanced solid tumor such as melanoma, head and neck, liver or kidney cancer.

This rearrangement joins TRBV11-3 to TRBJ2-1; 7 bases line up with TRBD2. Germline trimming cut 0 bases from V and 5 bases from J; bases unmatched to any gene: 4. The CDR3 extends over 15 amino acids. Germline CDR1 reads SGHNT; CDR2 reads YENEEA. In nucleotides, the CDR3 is TGTGCCAGCAGCTTAGAGGGAGGGACGAACAATGAGCAGTTCTTC. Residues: CASSLEGGTNNEQFF.

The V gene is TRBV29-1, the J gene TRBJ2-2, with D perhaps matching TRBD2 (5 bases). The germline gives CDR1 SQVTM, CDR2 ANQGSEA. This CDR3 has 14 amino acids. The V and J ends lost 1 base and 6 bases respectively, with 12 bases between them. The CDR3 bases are TGCAGCGTTGAAGTTAGCGCCATGTCCGGGGAGCTGTTTTTT. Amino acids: CSVEVSAMSGELFF.

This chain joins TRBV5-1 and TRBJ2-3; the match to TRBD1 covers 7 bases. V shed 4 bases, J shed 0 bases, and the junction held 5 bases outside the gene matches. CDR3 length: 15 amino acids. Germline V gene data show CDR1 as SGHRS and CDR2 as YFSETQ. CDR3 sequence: CASSPGDRSTDTQYF. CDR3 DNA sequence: TGCGCCAGCAGCCCTGGGGACAGAAGCACAGATACGCAGTATTTT.

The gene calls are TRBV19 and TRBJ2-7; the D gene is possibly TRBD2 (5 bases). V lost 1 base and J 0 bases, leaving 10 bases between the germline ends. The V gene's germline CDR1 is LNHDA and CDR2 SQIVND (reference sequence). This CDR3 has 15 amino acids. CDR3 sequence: CASSIAETTSYEQYF. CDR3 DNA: TGTGCCAGTAGTATAGCCGAGACTACCTCCTACGAGCAGTACTTC.

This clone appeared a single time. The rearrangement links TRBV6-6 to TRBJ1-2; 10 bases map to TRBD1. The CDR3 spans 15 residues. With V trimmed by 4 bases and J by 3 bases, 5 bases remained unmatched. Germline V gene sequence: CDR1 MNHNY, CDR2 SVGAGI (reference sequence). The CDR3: CASSSPDRGDYGYTF. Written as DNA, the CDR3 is TGTGCCAGCAGTTCCCCGGACAGGGGGGACTATGGCTACACCTTC.

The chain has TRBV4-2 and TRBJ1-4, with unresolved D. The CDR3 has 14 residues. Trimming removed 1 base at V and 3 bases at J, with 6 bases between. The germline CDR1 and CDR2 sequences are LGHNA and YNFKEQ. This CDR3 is CASSQAESNEKLFF. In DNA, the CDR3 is TGTGCCAGCAGCCAAGCAGAATCTAATGAAAAACTGTTTTTT.

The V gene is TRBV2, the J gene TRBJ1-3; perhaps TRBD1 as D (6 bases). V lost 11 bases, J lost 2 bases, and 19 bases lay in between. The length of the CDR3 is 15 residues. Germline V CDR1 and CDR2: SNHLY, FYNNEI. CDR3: CAGRTGRGPGNTIYF. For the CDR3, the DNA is TGTGCCGGCCGAACGGGCAGGGGACCTGGAAACACCATATATTTT.

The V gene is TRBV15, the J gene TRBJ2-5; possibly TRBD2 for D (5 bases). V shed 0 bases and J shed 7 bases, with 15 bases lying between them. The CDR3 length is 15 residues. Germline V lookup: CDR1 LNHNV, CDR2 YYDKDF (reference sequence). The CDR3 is CATSRERNGDATQYF. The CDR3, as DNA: TGTGCCACCAGCAGAGAGAGGAACGGGGATGCGACCCAGTACTTC.

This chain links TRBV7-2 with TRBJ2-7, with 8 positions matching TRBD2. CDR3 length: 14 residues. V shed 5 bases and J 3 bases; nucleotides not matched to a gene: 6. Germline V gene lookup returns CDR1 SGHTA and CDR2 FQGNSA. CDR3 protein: CASSPFSGNYEQYF. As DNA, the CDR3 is TGTGCCAGCAGCCCTTTTAGCGGGAACTACGAGCAGTACTTC.

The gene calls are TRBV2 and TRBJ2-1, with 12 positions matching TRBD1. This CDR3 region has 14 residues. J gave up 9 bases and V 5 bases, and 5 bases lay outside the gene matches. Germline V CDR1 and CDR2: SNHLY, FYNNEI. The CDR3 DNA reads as TGTGCCAGCAGTTGGGACAGGGGGCTCGGTGAGCAGTTCTTC. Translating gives CASSWDRGLGEQFF.

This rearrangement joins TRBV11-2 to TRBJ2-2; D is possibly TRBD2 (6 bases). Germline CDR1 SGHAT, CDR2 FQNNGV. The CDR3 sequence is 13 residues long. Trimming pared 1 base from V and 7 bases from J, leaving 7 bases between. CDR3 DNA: TGTGCCAGCAGCTTAGGGGGAGGCGGGGAGCTGTTTTTT. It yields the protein CASSLGGGGELFF.

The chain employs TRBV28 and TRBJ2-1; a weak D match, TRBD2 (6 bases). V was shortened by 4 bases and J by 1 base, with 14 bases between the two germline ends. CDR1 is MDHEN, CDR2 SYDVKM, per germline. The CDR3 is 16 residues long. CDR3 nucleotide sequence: TGTGCCAGCAGTTCCCTGGGGAGGTGGTCCTACAATGAGCAGTTCTTC. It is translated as CASSSLGRWSYNEQFF.

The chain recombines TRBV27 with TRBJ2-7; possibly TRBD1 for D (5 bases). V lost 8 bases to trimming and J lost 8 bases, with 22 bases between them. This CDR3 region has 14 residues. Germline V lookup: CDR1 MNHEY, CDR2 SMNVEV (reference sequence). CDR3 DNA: TGTGCCAGCGGTTCCCGGACACCTGTTTGGAAGCAGTACTTC. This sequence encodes CASGSRTPVWKQYF.

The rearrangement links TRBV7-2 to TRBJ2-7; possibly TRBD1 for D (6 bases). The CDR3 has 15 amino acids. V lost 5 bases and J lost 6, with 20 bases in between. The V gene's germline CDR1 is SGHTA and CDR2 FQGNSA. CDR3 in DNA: TGTGCCAGCAGCCGGAACCCCGGACAGTTATTCGAGCAGTACTTC. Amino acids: CASSRNPGQLFEQYF.